This is a list of T cell receptor beta chains from one sample in a study of blood T cells in healthy people across ages. One entry per CDR3 protein results from TCRdb running MiXCR on the 5' RACE reads. In the table there are roughly 1 million distinct CDR3 sequences, less than 25% of which are singletons. This sample also appeared in a second study, on T cells of mothers and their children.

The sequenced sample was blood. These receptors originate from a girl aged 2-10 years in good health. Each CDR3 is given with its conserved first and last residue. D genes are given only for firm matches. Size is omitted from some rows. Given values are once, few, many or a class for expanded clones.

size	V	D	J	DNA	CDR3
few	TRBV19	TRBD1	TRBJ2-4	TGTGCCAGTAGGAAAATAGGGGGCGAAAACATTCAGTACTTC	CASRKIGGENIQYF
few	TRBV10-3	.	TRBJ1-6	TGTGCCATCTCAGGAGATAGGAATTCACCCCTCCACTTT	CAISGDRNSPLHF
.	TRBV24-1	.	TRBJ2-3	TGTGCCACCAGTGGGGTGGAGGGAGCAGATACGCAGTATTTT	CATSGVEGADTQYF
.	TRBV9	.	TRBJ1-1	TGTGCCAGCAGCGAGAGTCCTAACACTGAAGCTTTCTTT	CASSESPNTEAFF
.	TRBV12-3/TRBV12-4	.	TRBJ1-1	TGTGCCAGCAGTTTACGGGAGACGAACACTGAAGCTTTCTTT	CASSLRETNTEAFF
few	TRBV13	TRBD1	TRBJ2-7	TGTGCCAGCAGCTCCTCCGGGACAGATTTCCACGAGCAGTACTTC	CASSSSGTDFHEQYF
few	TRBV7-2	.	TRBJ1-1	TGTGCCAGCAGCTTAACCCCGACGTATAACACTGAAGCTTTCTTT	CASSLTPTYNTEAFF
.	TRBV6-2/TRBV6-3	.	TRBJ2-2	TGTGCCAGCAGTTACGGATTGGGAATGGTCCGGGAGCTGTTTTTT	CASSYGLGMVRELFF
few	TRBV7-6	TRBD1	TRBJ2-7	TGTGCCAGCAGCCCGCGTCCCGGGACAGGCTTCTACGAGCAGTACTTC	CASSPRPGTGFYEQYF
once	TRBV6-1	.	TRBJ2-2	TGTGCCAGCAGTGAAAATCTCGGACCCTACACCGGGGAGCTGTTTTTT	CASSENLGPYTGELFF
many	TRBV6-6	TRBD2	TRBJ2-7	TGTGCCAGCAGTTACTCAGTGGCGGGAGCCCCGAGGCACGAGCAGTACTTC	CASSYSVAGAPRHEQYF
.	TRBV27	.	TRBJ2-1	TGTGCCAGCAGTCCTTCCCCCGGGACGGAGCCTTACAATGAGCAGTTCTTC	CASSPSPGTEPYNEQFF
.	TRBV29-1	.	TRBJ1-3	TGCAGCGTTGATGGCGGATTGGAGGAAACAACCATATATTTT	CSVDGGLEETTIYF
.	TRBV7-9	.	TRBJ1-4	TGTGCCAGCAGCTTTCGACAGGAAACTAATGAAAAACTGTTTTTT	CASSFRQETNEKLFF
few	TRBV7-2	.	TRBJ2-5	TGTGCCAGCACCGGGGGCAGTAATTATGGGGAGCAGTACTTC	CASTGGSNYGEQYF
.	TRBV29-1	.	TRBJ1-1	TGCAGCGTTCTTCACACTGAAGCTTTCTTT	CSVLHTEAFF
few	TRBV2	TRBD1	TRBJ1-4	TGTGCCAGCAGGCCGGGACAGGGCAACGAAAAACTGTTTTTT	CASRPGQGNEKLFF